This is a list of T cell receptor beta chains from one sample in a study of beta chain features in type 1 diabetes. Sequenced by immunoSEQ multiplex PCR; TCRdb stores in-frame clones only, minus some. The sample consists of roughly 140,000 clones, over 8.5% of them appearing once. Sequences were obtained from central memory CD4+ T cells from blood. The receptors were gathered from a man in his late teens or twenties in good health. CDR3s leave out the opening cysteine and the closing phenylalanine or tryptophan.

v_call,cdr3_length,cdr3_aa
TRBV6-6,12,ASSPRQGRYEQY
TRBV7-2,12,ASSLGGIQETQY
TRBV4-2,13,ASSPTLAGAGTQY
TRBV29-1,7,SVAETQY
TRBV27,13,ASSPLGFGNTEAF
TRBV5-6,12,ASSRGIGNQPQH
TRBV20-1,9,SAAKTNEQF
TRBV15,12,ATSRAGPYNEQF
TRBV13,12,ASSPGLARETQY
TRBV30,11,AWSNMGYTEAF
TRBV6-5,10,ASSYSGGGYT
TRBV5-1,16,ASSLVSDLSSYNSPLH
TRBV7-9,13,ASSLAGTSEETQY
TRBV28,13,ASSVQATGNQPQH
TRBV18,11,ASSPGVDQPQH
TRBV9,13,ASNPTGQSYNEQF
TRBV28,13,ASSLYKSRDRVQY
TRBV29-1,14,SVENRPGTGRGEQY
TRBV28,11,ASTRGPNYGYT
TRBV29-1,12,SVESPPAPDTQY
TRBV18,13,ASSPRDRASYEQY
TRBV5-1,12,ATKLFSSTDTQY
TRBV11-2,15,ASSFNHVGQRNSPLH
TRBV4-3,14,ASSQDERQSYNEQF
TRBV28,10,ASTSVTDTQY
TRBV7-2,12,ASSLRSGNQPQH
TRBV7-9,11,ASRDTGAVGYT
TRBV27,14,ASSRIGTALNYGYT
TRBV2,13,ASSVSGTSQETQY
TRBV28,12,ASLGLAAAGAQY
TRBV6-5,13,ASSPRSANTGELF
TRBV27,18,ASSFRHWASGGQSTDTQY
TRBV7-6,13,ASSLAGIKTYEQY
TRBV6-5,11,ASMRGSRAEAF
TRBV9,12,ASSVEEGHTEAF
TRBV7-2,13,ASSSDGGASYEQY
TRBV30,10,AWIPGGYGYT
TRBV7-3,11,ASSAGLANEQY
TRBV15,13,ATSRDIGDYNEQF
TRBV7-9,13,ASSLGSDRTDTQY
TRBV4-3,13,ASSRLSSGANVLT